These T cell receptor beta chains were read from a single sample in a study of T cells in Graves' hyperthyroidism and ophthalmopathy. TCRdb passed the multiplex PCR reads through MiXCR, listing each CDR3 protein once. The sample consists of some 700,000 distinct CDR3 sequences, around 15% of them appearing once. The specimen was blood. Receptors were obtained from a man aged 50 to 60 with Graves' hyperthyroidism. Both conserved end residues are part of each CDR3. D genes are given only for firm matches. Only some rows state a clone size, as once, few, many or a class for expanded clones.

D: NA
J: TRBJ2-7
size: many
V: TRBV5-1
DNA: TGCGCCAGCAGCCTTCCGCACACCGGGACCTACGAGCAGTACTTC
CDR3: CASSLPHTGTYEQYF

D: NA
J: TRBJ2-7
size: few
V: TRBV20-1
DNA: TGCAGTGCTAGGAAGATTGAAATCTACGAGCAGTACTTC
CDR3: CSARKIEIYEQYF

D: NA
J: TRBJ2-7
size: many
V: TRBV7-9
DNA: TGTGCCAGCAGCTTAGCGCTACACGAGCAGTACTTC
CDR3: CASSLALHEQYF

D: NA
J: TRBJ1-5
size: many
V: TRBV5-5
DNA: TGTGCCAGCAGCGTCCAGGGGAATCAGCCCCAGCATTTT
CDR3: CASSVQGNQPQHF

D: TRBD1
J: TRBJ2-7
size: many
V: TRBV11-3
DNA: TGTGCCAGCAGCTTATCGGACAGGGCAGGCGAGCAGTACTTC
CDR3: CASSLSDRAGEQYF

D: NA
J: TRBJ2-1
size: many
V: TRBV12-3/TRBV12-4
DNA: TGTGCCAGCAGTTTGTGGGAGGAGCAGTTCTTC
CDR3: CASSLWEEQFF

D: NA
J: TRBJ2-3
size: many
V: TRBV2
DNA: TGTGCCAGCAGTGACCCCCGGGTCACGACAGATACGCAGTATTTT
CDR3: CASSDPRVTTDTQYF

D: TRBD2
J: TRBJ2-7
size: few
V: TRBV6-2/TRBV6-3
DNA: TGTGCCAGCATCCAAGCCCAGCTAGCGGACTACGAGCAGTACTTC
CDR3: CASIQAQLADYEQYF

D: TRBD2
J: TRBJ2-3
size: few
V: TRBV20-1
DNA: TGCAGTGCTAGAGATCAGCAGGCTAGCGGGAGGAGAGATACGCAGTATTTT
CDR3: CSARDQQASGRRDTQYF

D: TRBD2
J: TRBJ2-2
size: NA
V: TRBV29-1
DNA: TGCAGCACGGGGACTAGCGGGAGTCACGGGGAGCTGTTTTTT
CDR3: CSTGTSGSHGELFF

D: TRBD1
J: TRBJ2-7
size: NA
V: TRBV5-1
DNA: TGCGCCAGCAGCTCCGGTGGGGACAGGGCAGGGGAGCAGTACTTC
CDR3: CASSSGGDRAGEQYF

D: NA
J: TRBJ1-1
size: many
V: TRBV7-3
DNA: TGTGCCAGCAGTCGGCAGCCGAACACTGAAGCTTTCTTT
CDR3: CASSRQPNTEAFF

D: NA
J: TRBJ1-5
size: NA
V: TRBV28
DNA: TGTGCCAGCAGTAAGGGGAATCAGCCCCAGCATTTT
CDR3: CASSKGNQPQHF

D: NA
J: TRBJ1-3
size: many
V: TRBV3-1
DNA: TGTGCCAGCAGCTCATATGACGCGAACGGGCACACCATATATTTT
CDR3: CASSSYDANGHTIYF

D: NA
J: TRBJ1-3
size: few
V: TRBV28
DNA: TGTGCCAGCAGTTTATTGGTTAGCTCTGGAAACACCATATATTTT
CDR3: CASSLLVSSGNTIYF

D: NA
J: TRBJ2-7
size: many
V: TRBV6-1
DNA: TGTGCCAGCGGCTCCTTTGCCGGCCATGATTACGAGCAGTACTTC
CDR3: CASGSFAGHDYEQYF

D: TRBD1
J: TRBJ1-5
size: many
V: TRBV2
DNA: TGTGCCAGCAGGCAGGGGGTAGGTAATCAGCCCCAGCATTTT
CDR3: CASRQGVGNQPQHF

D: NA
J: TRBJ1-1
size: once
V: TRBV30
DNA: TGCGCCCGGGAAAGTGAACGGGCGAACACTGAAGCTTTCTTT
CDR3: CARESERANTEAFF

D: TRBD2
J: TRBJ2-1
size: many
V: TRBV7-3
DNA: TGTGCCAGCAGCCCGGGCGGGAGGGGCAATGAGCAGTTCTTC
CDR3: CASSPGGRGNEQFF

D: NA
J: TRBJ1-1
size: many
V: TRBV3-1
DNA: TGTGCCAGCAGCCCCGCCGCAAACACTGAAGCTTTCTTT
CDR3: CASSPAANTEAFF

D: TRBD1
J: TRBJ2-1
size: many
V: TRBV28
DNA: TGTGCCAGCAGTCCACCCGAGGGACAGGGGAACAATGAGCAGTTCTTC
CDR3: CASSPPEGQGNNEQFF

D: NA
J: TRBJ2-5
size: many
V: TRBV14
DNA: TGTGCCAGCAGCCAAGTCCTAAATTGGACCCAGTACTTC
CDR3: CASSQVLNWTQYF

D: NA
J: TRBJ2-2
size: NA
V: TRBV11-2
DNA: TGTGCCAGCAGCTTAGATACCGGGACCGGGGAGCTGTTTTTT
CDR3: CASSLDTGTGELFF

D: TRBD2
J: TRBJ2-1
size: once
V: TRBV6-1
DNA: TGTGCCAGCAGGGACCTTGGGAGCGGGAGTTGGAATGAGCAGTTCTTC
CDR3: CASRDLGSGSWNEQFF

D: NA
J: TRBJ2-3
size: NA
V: TRBV18
DNA: TGTGCCAGCAGCCTAGTAGACTACCACACAGATACGCAGTATTTT
CDR3: CASSLVDYHTDTQYF

D: NA
J: TRBJ2-1
size: few
V: TRBV20-1
DNA: TGCAGTGCTAGAGATCTGTTTGGTCCTTACAATGAGCAGTTCTTC
CDR3: CSARDLFGPYNEQFF

D: TRBD1
J: TRBJ2-7
size: many
V: TRBV6-2/TRBV6-3
DNA: TGTGCCAGCAGCCCGACAGGGATAACCTACGGGCAGTACTTC
CDR3: CASSPTGITYGQYF

D: TRBD2
J: TRBJ2-7
size: NA
V: TRBV27
DNA: TGTGCCAAAACGAGAAGGCTAGCGGCTTTCTACGAGCAGTACTTC
CDR3: CAKTRRLAAFYEQYF

D: TRBD1
J: TRBJ2-3
size: NA
V: TRBV5-1
DNA: TGCGCCAGCAGCCCAGGGACAGGGGAAAGGACAGATACGCAGTATTTT
CDR3: CASSPGTGERTDTQYF

D: NA
J: TRBJ1-5
size: many
V: TRBV2
DNA: TGTGCCAGCAGTCTGGACTTTAGCAATCAGCCCCAGCATTTT
CDR3: CASSLDFSNQPQHF

D: TRBD2
J: TRBJ2-7
size: many
V: TRBV30
DNA: TGTGCCTGGAGCTCCGGACTAGCGGTTCTCTACGAGCAGTACTTC
CDR3: CAWSSGLAVLYEQYF

D: NA
J: TRBJ2-5
size: many
V: TRBV14
DNA: TGTGCCAGCGCCGGGTACCAAGAGACCCAGTACTTC
CDR3: CASAGYQETQYF

D: NA
J: TRBJ2-1
size: many
V: TRBV7-9
DNA: TGTGCCAGCAGCTACGCTACCAGCTCCTACAATGAGCAGTTCTTC
CDR3: CASSYATSSYNEQFF

D: NA
J: TRBJ2-7
size: many
V: TRBV19
DNA: TGTGCCAGTAGTTTCCTAGGAGGTCAGGCTGAGCAGTACTTC
CDR3: CASSFLGGQAEQYF

D: NA
J: TRBJ2-1
size: NA
V: TRBV7-3
DNA: TGTGCCAGCAGCTTAAGTCTCGACAATGAGCAGTTCTTC
CDR3: CASSLSLDNEQFF

D: NA
J: TRBJ1-2
size: NA
V: TRBV27
DNA: TGTGCCAGCAGTTCCCGAAGCGATCTCGATGAGTATGGCTACACCTTC
CDR3: CASSSRSDLDEYGYTF

D: NA
J: TRBJ1-4
size: many
V: TRBV2
DNA: TGTGCCAGCACGTCCGACGGAGTTTCGAAAAAACTGTTTTTT
CDR3: CASTSDGVSKKLFF

D: NA
J: TRBJ2-2
size: many
V: TRBV29-1
DNA: TGCAGCGTCCCCCTACAGGGTAACGGATTCGGGGAGCTGTTTTTT
CDR3: CSVPLQGNGFGELFF

D: NA
J: TRBJ2-7
size: NA
V: TRBV28
DNA: TGTGCCAGCAGTGGCAGGCCCTCCTACGAGCAGTACTTC
CDR3: CASSGRPSYEQYF

D: TRBD2
J: TRBJ2-7
size: many
V: TRBV28
DNA: TGTGCCAGCAGTAAGGCCCGACTAGCGGGAGGACTCTACGAGCAGTACTTC
CDR3: CASSKARLAGGLYEQYF

D: NA
J: TRBJ2-3
size: many
V: TRBV11-3
DNA: TGTGCCAGCAGCCAGCAGGCAGGGGCAGATACGCAGTATTTT
CDR3: CASSQQAGADTQYF

D: NA
J: TRBJ1-1
size: NA
V: TRBV20-1
DNA: TGCAGTGCTAGAGCTACAGGGAACACTGAAGCTTTCTTT
CDR3: CSARATGNTEAFF

D: TRBD2
J: TRBJ2-7
size: many
V: TRBV28
DNA: TGTACCAGCAGACCAACTAGCGGGAGGAGAAACGAGCAGTACTTC
CDR3: CTSRPTSGRRNEQYF

D: NA
J: TRBJ1-2
size: NA
V: TRBV5-6
DNA: TGTGCCAGCAGCTTAACCAGAAATGGCTACACCTTC
CDR3: CASSLTRNGYTF

D: TRBD2
J: TRBJ2-7
size: many
V: TRBV28
DNA: TGTGCCAGCAGTTTAAGTGGCGGGAGGAGTTACGAGCAGTACTTC
CDR3: CASSLSGGRSYEQYF

D: TRBD2
J: TRBJ2-1
size: many
V: TRBV15
DNA: TGTGCCACCAGCAGGGAACCGGGACTAGCGCGGAGTGAGCAGTTCTTC
CDR3: CATSREPGLARSEQFF

D: TRBD1
J: TRBJ1-5
size: many
V: TRBV19
DNA: TGTGCCAGTAGTATTGACAGGGCTGTTTCTCTGCCCCAGCATTTT
CDR3: CASSIDRAVSLPQHF

D: NA
J: TRBJ1-2
size: NA
V: TRBV9
DNA: TGTGCCAGCAGCGCTCAGGGACCGGGATGGGGCTACACCTTC
CDR3: CASSAQGPGWGYTF

D: NA
J: TRBJ2-5
size: NA
V: TRBV11-2
DNA: TGTGCCAGCAGCTTAGATATCGGGAGAGGGACCCAGTACTTC
CDR3: CASSLDIGRGTQYF

D: TRBD1
J: TRBJ2-1
size: NA
V: TRBV9
DNA: TGTGCCAGCAGCGCACCGACAGGGGGAGGTCGGGGATACTACAATGAGCAGTTCTTC
CDR3: CASSAPTGGGRGYYNEQFF